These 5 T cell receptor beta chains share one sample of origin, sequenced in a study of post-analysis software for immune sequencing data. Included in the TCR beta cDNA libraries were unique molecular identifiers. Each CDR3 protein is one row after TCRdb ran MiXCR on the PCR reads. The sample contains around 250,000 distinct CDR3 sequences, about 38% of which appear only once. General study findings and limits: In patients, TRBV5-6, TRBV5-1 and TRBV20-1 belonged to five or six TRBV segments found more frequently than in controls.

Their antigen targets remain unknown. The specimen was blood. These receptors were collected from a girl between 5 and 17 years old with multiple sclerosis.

The CDR3 is CSAVGTVREQPQHF. The CDR3 DNA sequence: TGCAGTGCGGTCGGGACAGTCCGGGAGCAGCCCCAGCATTTT. The gene calls are TRBV20-1 and TRBJ1-5, with 7 bases fitting TRBD1. The CDR3 runs 14 residues. V was pared by 6 bases and J by 7 bases, with 12 bases of the junction left unmatched. Germline-derived CDR1 and CDR2 are DFQATT and SNEGSKA (reference sequence).

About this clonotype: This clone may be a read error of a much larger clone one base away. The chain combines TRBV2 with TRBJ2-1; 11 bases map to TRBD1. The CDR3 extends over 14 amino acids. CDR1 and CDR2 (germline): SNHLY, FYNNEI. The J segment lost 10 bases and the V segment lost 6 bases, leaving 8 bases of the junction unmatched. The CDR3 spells CASRGTGGWGEQFF. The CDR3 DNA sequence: TGTGCCAGCAGAGGGACAGGGGGATGGGGCGAGCAGTTCTTC.

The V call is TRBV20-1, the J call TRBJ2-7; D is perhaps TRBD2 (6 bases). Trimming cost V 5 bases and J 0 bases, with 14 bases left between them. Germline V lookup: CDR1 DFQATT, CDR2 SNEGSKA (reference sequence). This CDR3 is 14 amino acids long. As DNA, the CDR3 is TGCAGTGCTGAGCCTAGCGATAACTCCTACGAGCAGTACTTC. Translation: CSAEPSDNSYEQYF.

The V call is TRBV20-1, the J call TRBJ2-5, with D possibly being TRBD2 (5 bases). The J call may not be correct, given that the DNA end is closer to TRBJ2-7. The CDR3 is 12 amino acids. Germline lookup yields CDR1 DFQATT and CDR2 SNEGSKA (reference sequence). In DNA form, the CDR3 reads TGCAGTGCCGGTCTAGCCGGTTACGAGCAGTACTTC. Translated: CSAGLAGYEQYF.

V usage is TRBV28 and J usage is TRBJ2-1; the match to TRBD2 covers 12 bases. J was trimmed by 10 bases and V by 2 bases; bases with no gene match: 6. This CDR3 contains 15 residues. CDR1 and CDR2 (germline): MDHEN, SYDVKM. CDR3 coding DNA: TGTGCCAGCAGTTTACGACTAGCGGGAGTCCAGGAGCAGTTCTTC. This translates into CASSLRLAGVQEQFF.